Listed here are 2 T cell receptor beta chains from one sample, sequenced in a study of blood T cell repertoires in COVID-19. Method: immunoSEQ multiplex PCR; TCRdb's copy keeps in-frame clones and lacks some. There are more than 45,000 clones in the sample; 90% occur only once, and around 5% lies in the top ten. The sequenced material came from peripheral blood. These receptors all stem from a man in his 70s with acute or convalescent COVID-19.

This chain connects TRBV9 to TRBJ1-1; no clear D. The CDR3 runs 14 residues. Deletions cut 7 bases from V and 3 bases from J, with 16 bases between. Germline V gives CDR1 SGDLS, CDR2 YYNGEE. The CDR3 protein is CASGGRESYTEAFF. DNA of the CDR3: TGTGCCAGCGGCGGGAGGGAAAGTTACACTGAAGCTTTCTTT.

This clone appeared a single time. V and J are TRBV5-1 and TRBJ1-1; 7 bases are shared with TRBD1. Per germline, CDR1 SGHRS and CDR2 YFSETQ. V lost 0 bases to trimming and J lost 8 bases; unmatched junction nucleotides: 13. The length of the CDR3 is 16 residues. The CDR3: CASSLEGVGGGAEAFF. CDR3 nucleotides: TGCGCCAGCAGCTTGGAGGGCGTTGGAGGGGGCGCGGAAGCTTTCTTT.